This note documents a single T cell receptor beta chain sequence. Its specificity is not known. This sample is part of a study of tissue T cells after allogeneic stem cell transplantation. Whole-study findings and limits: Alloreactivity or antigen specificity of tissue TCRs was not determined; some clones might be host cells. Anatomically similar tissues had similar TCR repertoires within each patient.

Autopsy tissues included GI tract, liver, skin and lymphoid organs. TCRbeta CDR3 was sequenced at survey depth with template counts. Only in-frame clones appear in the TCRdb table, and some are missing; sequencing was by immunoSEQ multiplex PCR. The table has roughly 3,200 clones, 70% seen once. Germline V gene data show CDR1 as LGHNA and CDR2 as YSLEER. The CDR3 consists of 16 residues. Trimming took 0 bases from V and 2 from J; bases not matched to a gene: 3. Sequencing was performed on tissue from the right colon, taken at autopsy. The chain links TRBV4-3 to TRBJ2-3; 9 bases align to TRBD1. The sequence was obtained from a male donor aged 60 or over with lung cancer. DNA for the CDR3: TGCGCCAGCAGCCAAGATTACAGGGGGCCCACAGATACGCAGTATTTT. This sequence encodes CASSQDYRGPTDTQYF.